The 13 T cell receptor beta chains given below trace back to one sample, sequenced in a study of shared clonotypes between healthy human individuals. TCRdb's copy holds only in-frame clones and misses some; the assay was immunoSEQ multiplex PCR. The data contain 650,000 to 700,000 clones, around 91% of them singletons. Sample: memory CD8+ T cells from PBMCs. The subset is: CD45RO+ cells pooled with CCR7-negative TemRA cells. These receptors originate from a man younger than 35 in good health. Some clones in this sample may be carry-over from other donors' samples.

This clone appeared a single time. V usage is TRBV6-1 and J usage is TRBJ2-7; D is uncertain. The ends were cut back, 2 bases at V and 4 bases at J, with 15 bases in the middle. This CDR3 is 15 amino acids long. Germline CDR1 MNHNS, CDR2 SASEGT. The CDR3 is CASSESGPGWYEQYF. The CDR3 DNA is TGTGCCAGCAGTGAATCGGGTCCCGGTTGGTACGAGCAGTACTTC.

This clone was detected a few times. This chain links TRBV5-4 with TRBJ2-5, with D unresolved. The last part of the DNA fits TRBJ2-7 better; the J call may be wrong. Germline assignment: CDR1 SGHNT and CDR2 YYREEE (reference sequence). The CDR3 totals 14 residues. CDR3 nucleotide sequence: TGTGCCAGCAGTCAGGATTGGGCGCACTACGAGCAGTACTTC. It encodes CASSQDWAHYEQYF.

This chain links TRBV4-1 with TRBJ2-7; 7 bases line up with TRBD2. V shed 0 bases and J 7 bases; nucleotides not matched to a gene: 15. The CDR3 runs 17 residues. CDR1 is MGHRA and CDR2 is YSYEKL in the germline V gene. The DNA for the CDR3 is TGCGCCAGCAGCCAAGAAGGCCAGGGCGGGAGCTTGGGGGAGCAGTACTTC. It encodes CASSQEGQGGSLGEQYF.

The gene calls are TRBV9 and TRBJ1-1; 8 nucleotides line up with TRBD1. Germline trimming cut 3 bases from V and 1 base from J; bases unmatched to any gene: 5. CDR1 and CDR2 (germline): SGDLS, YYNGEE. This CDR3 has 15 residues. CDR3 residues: CASSAGTGWNTEAFF. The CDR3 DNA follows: TGTGCCAGCAGCGCTGGGACAGGCTGGAACACTGAAGCTTTCTTT.

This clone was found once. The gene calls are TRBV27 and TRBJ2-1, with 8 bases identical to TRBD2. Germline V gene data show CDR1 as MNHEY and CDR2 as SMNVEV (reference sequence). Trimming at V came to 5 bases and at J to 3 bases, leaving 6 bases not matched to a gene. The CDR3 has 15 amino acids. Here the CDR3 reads CASSNKRENYNEQFF. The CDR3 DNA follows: TGTGCCAGCAGTAATAAGCGGGAGAACTACAATGAGCAGTTCTTC.

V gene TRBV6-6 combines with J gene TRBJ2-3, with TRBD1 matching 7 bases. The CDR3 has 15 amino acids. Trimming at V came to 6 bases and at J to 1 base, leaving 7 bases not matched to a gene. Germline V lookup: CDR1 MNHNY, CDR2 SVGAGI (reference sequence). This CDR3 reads CASSSPGQGTDTQYF. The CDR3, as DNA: TGTGCCAGCAGCTCCCCTGGACAGGGCACAGATACGCAGTATTTT.

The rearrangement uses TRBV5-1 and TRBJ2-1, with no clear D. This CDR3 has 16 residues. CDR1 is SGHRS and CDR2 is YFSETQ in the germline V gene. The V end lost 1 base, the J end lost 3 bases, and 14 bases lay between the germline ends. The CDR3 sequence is CASSLLNAEIYNEQFF. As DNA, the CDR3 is TGCGCCAGCAGCTTGCTAAACGCCGAGATCTACAATGAGCAGTTCTTC.

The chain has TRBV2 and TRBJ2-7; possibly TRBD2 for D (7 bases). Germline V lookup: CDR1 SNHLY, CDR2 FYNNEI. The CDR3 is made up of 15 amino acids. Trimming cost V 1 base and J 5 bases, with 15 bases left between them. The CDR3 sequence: CASSEVRGAGDEQYF. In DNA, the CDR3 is TGTGCCAGCAGTGAAGTTCGGGGGGCAGGCGACGAGCAGTACTTC.

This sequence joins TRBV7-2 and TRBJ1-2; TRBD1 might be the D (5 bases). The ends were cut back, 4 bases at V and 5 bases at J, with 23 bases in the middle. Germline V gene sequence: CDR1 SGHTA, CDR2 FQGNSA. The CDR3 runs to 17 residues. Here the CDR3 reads CASSYNPQDTMGYGYTF. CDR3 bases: TGTGCCAGCAGCTACAACCCGCAGGACACTATGGGTTATGGCTACACCTTC.

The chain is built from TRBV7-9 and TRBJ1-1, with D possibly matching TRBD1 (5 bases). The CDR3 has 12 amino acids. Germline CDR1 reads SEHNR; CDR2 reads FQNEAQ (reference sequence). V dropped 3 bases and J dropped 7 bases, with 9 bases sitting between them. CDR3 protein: CASSFGGIEAFF. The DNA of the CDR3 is TGTGCCAGCAGCTTCGGGGGAATTGAAGCTTTCTTT. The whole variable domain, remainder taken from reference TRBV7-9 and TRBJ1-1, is DTGVSQNPRHKITKRGQNVTFRCDPISEHNRLYWYRQTLGQGPEFLTYFQNEAQLEKSRLLSDRFSAERPKGSFSTLEIQRTEQGDSAMYLCASSFGGIEAFFGQGTRLTVV.

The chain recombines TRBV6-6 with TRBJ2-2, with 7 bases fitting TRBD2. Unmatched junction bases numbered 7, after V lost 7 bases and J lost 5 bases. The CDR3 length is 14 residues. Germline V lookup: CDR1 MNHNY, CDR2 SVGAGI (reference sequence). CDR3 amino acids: CASKAGLVTGELFF. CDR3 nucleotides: TGTGCCAGCAAGGCAGGACTAGTAACCGGGGAGCTGTTTTTT.

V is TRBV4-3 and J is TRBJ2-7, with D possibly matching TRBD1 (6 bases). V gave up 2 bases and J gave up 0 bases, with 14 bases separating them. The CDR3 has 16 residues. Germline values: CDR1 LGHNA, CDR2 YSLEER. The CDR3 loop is CASSQTSGTYSYEQYF. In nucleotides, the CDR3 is TGCGCCAGCAGCCAAACATCCGGGACATACTCCTACGAGCAGTACTTC.

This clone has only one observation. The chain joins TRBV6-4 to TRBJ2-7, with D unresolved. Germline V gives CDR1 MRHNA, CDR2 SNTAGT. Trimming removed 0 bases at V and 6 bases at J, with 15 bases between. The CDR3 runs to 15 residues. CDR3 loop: CASSDSPGAWGEQYF. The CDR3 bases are TGTGCCAGCAGTGACTCGCCCGGTGCCTGGGGCGAGCAGTACTTC.